One sample yielded the 6 T cell receptor beta chains listed below, sequenced in a study of breast tumors, draining lymph nodes, adjacent tissues. Samples came from axillary lymph nodes draining the breast cancer. TCRdb recomputed calls from the multiplex PCR reads with MiXCR, one row per CDR3 protein. The sample includes about 200,000 distinct CDR3 sequences, about 34% of them seen just once. Sequencing was done on a sample of axillary lymph node tissue. Receptor source: a female donor with breast cancer. Some clones in this sample may be carry-over from other donors' samples.

This clonotype was seen many times. The genes are TRBV20-1 and TRBJ2-3; 9 nucleotides match TRBD2. Germline V lookup: CDR1 DFQATT, CDR2 SNEGSKA (reference sequence). V was clipped by 6 bases and J by 5 bases; unmatched bases: 6. This CDR3 comprises 13 residues. The CDR3 sequence is CSAVRGGVDTQYF. As DNA, the CDR3 is TGCAGTGCCGTGCGGGGGGGTGTAGATACGCAGTATTTT.

This clonotype was detected ten times or more. The chain has TRBV11-2 and TRBJ2-2; 11 bases map to TRBD1. Germline V gene data show CDR1 as SGHAT and CDR2 as FQNNGV. The V gene end was trimmed by 3 bases and the J gene end by 6 bases; junction bases not matched to a gene: 6. CDR3 size: 16 residues. The CDR3 DNA is TGTGCCAGCAGCTTTGTGGACAGGGGGCGCGCCGGGGAGCTGTTTTTT. Residues: CASSFVDRGRAGELFF. Full variable domain (remainder filled in from reference TRBV11-2 and TRBJ2-2): EAGVAQSPRYKIIEKRQSVAFWCNPISGHATLYWYQQILGQGPKLLIQFQNNGVVDDSQLPKDRFSAERLKGVDSTLKIQPAKLEDSAVYLCASSFVDRGRAGELFFGEGSRLTVL.

This clonotype has ten or more counts. This CDR3 reads CSAREGNGQPQHF. CDR3 bases: TGCAGTGCTAGAGAGGGGAACGGTCAGCCCCAGCATTTT. The rearrangement uses TRBV20-1 and TRBJ1-5; unclear D gene. V lost 0 bases and J 6 bases, leaving 9 bases between the germline ends. The germline gives CDR1 DFQATT, CDR2 SNEGSKA (reference sequence). This CDR3 is 13 amino acids long.

This chain uses TRBV30 with TRBJ2-1; D may be TRBD2 (6 bases). V lost 2 bases, J lost 7 bases, and 9 bases lay in between. This CDR3 has 12 amino acids. Germline V gene sequence: CDR1 GTSNPN, CDR2 SVGIG (reference sequence). DNA of the CDR3: TGTGCCTGGAGTCGACTAGTAAATGAGCAGTTCTTC. Its protein is CAWSRLVNEQFF.

This chain connects TRBV7-9 to TRBJ2-1, with TRBD2 matching 10 bases. CDR3 size: 15 residues. Germline lookup yields CDR1 SEHNR and CDR2 FQNEAQ (reference sequence). V trimming: 5 bases; J trimming: 5 bases; junction bases outside the gene matches: 6. CDR3: CASSHLAGEHNEQFF. The CDR3 coding sequence is TGTGCCAGCAGCCACCTAGCGGGAGAGCACAATGAGCAGTTCTTC.

CDR3 in amino acids: CASSESGGNQEANVLTF. The CDR3 coding sequence is TGTGCCAGCTCGGAGAGCGGGGGGAACCAAGAGGCCAACGTCCTGACTTTC. The chain recombines TRBV2 with TRBJ2-6; 9 bases match TRBD2. Germline V gives CDR1 SNHLY, CDR2 FYNNEI. Trimming removed 8 bases from V and 6 bases from J; junction bases left unmatched: 14. The CDR3 spans 17 residues. The full variable domain, completed using reference TRBV2 and TRBJ2-6, is EPEVTQTPSHQVTQMGQEVILRCVPISNHLYFYWYRQILGQKVEFLVSFYNNEISEKSEIFDDQFSVERPDGSNFTLKIRSTKLEDSAMYFCASSESGGNQEANVLTFGAGSRLTVL.